The 21 T cell receptor beta chains reported below all come from one sample, sequenced in a study of siplizumab effects on memory and regulatory T cells. Assay used: immunoSEQ multiplex PCR; TCRdb lists only in-frame clones, some missing. The data contain around 77,000 clones, more than 80% of them singletons. Sequencing was carried out using CD8+ T cells sorted from blood. These TCRs come from a human donor in good health.

The V call is TRBV7-9, the J call TRBJ2-7, with 8 bases lining up with TRBD1. The V segment lost 1 base and the J segment 2 bases; nucleotides outside the gene matches: 7. The CDR3 loop spans 16 amino acids. Germline CDR1 is SEHNR and CDR2 is FQNEAQ (reference sequence). The CDR3 is CASSLGGQGVTYEQYF. The CDR3 coding sequence is TGTGCCAGCAGCTTAGGCGGACAGGGAGTAACCTACGAGCAGTACTTC.

Only one count was recorded for this clone. The genes are TRBV27 and TRBJ1-1; 7 bases line up with TRBD1. This CDR3 has 15 residues. V was pared by 6 bases and J by 5 bases, with 12 bases of the junction left unmatched. The germline CDR1 and CDR2 sequences are MNHEY and SMNVEV (reference sequence). The CDR3 loop reads CASRPLAGGDTEAFF. Here the CDR3 DNA reads TGTGCCAGCAGGCCGCTCGCAGGGGGGGATACTGAAGCTTTCTTT.

This chain links TRBV19 with TRBJ2-3; 10 nucleotides agree with TRBD2. Germline V gene data show CDR1 as LNHDA and CDR2 as SQIVND (reference sequence). Losses at the gene ends were 3 bases for V and 2 bases for J; bases not matched to a gene: 2. The CDR3 totals 15 residues. The CDR3 nucleotides are TGTGCCAGTAGTATGCTAGCGGGAGCCACAGATACGCAGTATTTT. This sequence encodes CASSMLAGATDTQYF.

The J gene is TRBJ2-3, the V gene TRBV7-6; 12 nucleotides agree with TRBD2. The junction had 6 bases not matched to a gene; V was cut back by 4 bases and J by 4 bases. Germline loops: CDR1 SGHVS, CDR2 FNYEAQ. The CDR3 length is 16 residues. CDR3 in amino acids: CASSSVTSGSSDTQYF. The CDR3, as DNA: TGTGCCAGCAGCTCCGTGACTAGCGGGAGTTCAGATACGCAGTATTTT.

The chain has TRBV6-1 and TRBJ2-7; TRBD1 or TRBD2 may be the D gene (6 bases each). The V gene lost 10 bases and the J gene lost 7 bases, with 11 bases spanning the gap. The CDR3 contains 10 residues. CDR1 and CDR2 (germline): MNHNS, SASEGT. DNA of the CDR3: TGTGCCACAAAAGGGGGGGAGCAGTACTTC. Translated: CATKGGEQYF.

The chain carries TRBV5-1 and TRBJ2-7; D is perhaps TRBD2 (7 bases). This CDR3 has 13 amino acids. Germline V gene data show CDR1 as SGHRS and CDR2 as YFSETQ. The V gene lost 7 bases and the J gene lost 1 base, with 12 bases spanning the gap. The CDR3 sequence: CASGEGVSYEQYF. In DNA, the CDR3 is TGCGCCAGCGGGGAGGGGGTGTCCTACGAGCAGTACTTC.

This clone was seen more than once but under ten times. V gene TRBV2 combines with J gene TRBJ1-4, with TRBD1 identical over 8 bases. Germline CDR1 and CDR2: SNHLY and FYNNEI. After removal of 10 bases from V and 8 bases from J, the junction contained 15 bases not matched to a gene. This CDR3 contains 15 residues. The CDR3 spells CATGPTGQVSEKLFF. DNA for the CDR3: TGTGCCACTGGCCCAACGGGACAGGTTAGCGAAAAACTGTTTTTT.

On this clone itself: The sample holds other DNA sequences that translate to the same CDR3. The gene calls are TRBV27 and TRBJ1-5; tentatively, D is TRBD1 (5 bases). This CDR3 contains 14 residues. Germline values: CDR1 MNHEY, CDR2 SMNVEV (reference sequence). Trimming took off 1 base at V and 2 bases at J, with 6 bases between the two ends. The CDR3 DNA sequence: TGTGCCAGCAGTTTATTAGGGGGCAATCAGCCCCAGCATTTT. It encodes CASSLLGGNQPQHF.

The table lists this clone with a few counts. The V call is TRBV29-1, the J call TRBJ1-1, with D unclear. The germline CDR1 and CDR2 sequences are SQVTM and ANQGSEA. There are 10 residues in the CDR3. V dropped 7 bases and J dropped 2 bases, with 5 bases sitting between them. CDR3 amino acids: CSGLNTEAFF. Here the CDR3 DNA reads TGCAGCGGGTTAAACACTGAAGCTTTCTTT.

The CDR3 region has the DNA TGTGCCAGCAGTTTGGGTCCGGGCTACGAGCAGTACTTC. Amino acid sequence: CASSLGPGYEQYF. V and J are TRBV27 and TRBJ2-7; no clear D. The CDR3 covers 13 residues. Germline lookup yields CDR1 MNHEY and CDR2 SMNVEV (reference sequence). Trimming left V 3 bases short and J 3 bases short, with 9 bases between.

The genes are TRBV20-1 and TRBJ2-5, with TRBD1 identical over 7 bases. Germline-derived CDR1 and CDR2 are DFQATT and SNEGSKA (reference sequence). The CDR3 consists of 11 residues. Germline trimming cut 6 bases from V and 5 bases from J; bases unmatched to any gene: 3. The CDR3 DNA follows: TGCAGTGCGCCCAGGGGGGAGACCCAGTACTTC. Protein sequence: CSAPRGETQYF.

This clone is a singleton in its sample. CDR3 residues: CASSFSWTTVSYEQYF. The CDR3 DNA reads TGCGCCAGCAGCTTTTCTTGGACTACCGTTTCCTACGAGCAGTACTTC. The rearrangement links TRBV5-1 to TRBJ2-7; possible D gene TRBD2, 6 bases. There are 16 residues in the CDR3. Germline assignment: CDR1 SGHRS and CDR2 YFSETQ. The V and J ends lost 2 bases and 1 base respectively, with 16 bases between them.

V and J are TRBV27 and TRBJ1-2, with D possibly matching TRBD1 (6 bases). Per the germline V gene, CDR1 is MNHEY and CDR2 is SMNVEV (reference sequence). The CDR3 extends over 16 amino acids. Deletions cut 2 bases from V and 3 bases from J, with 16 bases between. The DNA of the CDR3 is TGTGCCAGCAGTTTAGGCAGGGGAATAGTCGACTATGGCTACACCTTC. Its translation: CASSLGRGIVDYGYTF.

To note about this clone: The same CDR3 can be traced to other DNA sequences in this sample. V usage is TRBV7-9 and J usage is TRBJ2-5; D is undetermined. The V gene's germline CDR1 is SEHNR and CDR2 FQNEAQ (reference sequence). Trimming left V 4 bases short and J 4 bases short, with 4 bases between. The CDR3 sequence is 11 residues long. CDR3 loop: CASSSRETQYF. CDR3 bases: TGTGCCAGCAGCTCCAGAGAGACCCAGTACTTC.

The V and J genes are TRBV19 and TRBJ2-7, with a weak D call TRBD1 (6 bases). V gave up 3 bases and J gave up 6 bases, with 9 bases separating them. The length of the CDR3 is 12 residues. Germline CDR1 is LNHDA and CDR2 is SQIVND (reference sequence). This CDR3 is CASSMEGGEQYF. The CDR3 coding sequence is TGTGCCAGTAGTATGGAAGGGGGCGAGCAGTACTTC. The entire variable domain, with the rest obtained from reference TRBV19 and TRBJ2-7, is as follows: DGGITQSPKYLFRKEGQNVTLSCEQNLNHDAMYWYRQDPGQGLRLIYYSQIVNDFQKGDIAEGYSVSREKKESFPLTVTSAQKNPTAFYLCASSMEGGEQYFGPGTRLTVT.

This clone was seen a few times. The genes are TRBV29-1 and TRBJ2-1, with unresolved D. Trimming removed 1 base at V and 3 bases at J, with 16 bases between. The CDR3 spans 16 residues. Germline CDR1 and CDR2: SQVTM and ANQGSEA. The CDR3 coding sequence is TGCAGCGTTGAAGTGGTGGGCCTAACCCGCTACAATGAGCAGTTCTTC. This gives the protein CSVEVVGLTRYNEQFF.

CDR3 in DNA: TGCGCCAGCACTCTCCTGGGGGGCACTGAAGCTTTCTTT. Its protein product is CASTLLGGTEAFF. The chain employs TRBV5-1 and TRBJ1-1; weak D call: TRBD1 (5 bases). CDR3 length: 13 residues. The V end was cut by 6 bases, the J end by 4 bases, with 13 bases between. Germline V gene sequence: CDR1 SGHRS, CDR2 YFSETQ. The whole variable domain, filled in from reference TRBV5-1 and TRBJ1-1, reads KAGVTQTPRYLIKTRGQQVTLSCSPISGHRSVSWYQQTPGQGLQFLFEYFSETQRNKGNFPGRFSGRQFSNSRSEMNVSTLELGDSALYLCASTLLGGTEAFFGQGTRLTVV.

This clone has only one observation. The rearrangement uses TRBV27 and TRBJ2-2; D is undetermined. V lost 4 bases and J lost 7, with 10 bases in between. This CDR3 comprises 13 residues. From germline, CDR1 is MNHEY and CDR2 SMNVEV (reference sequence). Here the CDR3 DNA reads TGTGCCAGCAGTTGGGGATTAGACGGGGAGCTGTTTTTT. This encodes CASSWGLDGELFF.

The V call is TRBV5-4, the J call TRBJ2-1; TRBD2 matches at 9 bases. Germline CDR1 and CDR2: SGHNT and YYREEE (reference sequence). The CDR3 is 17 amino acids. With 4 bases clipped from V and 7 bases from J, the junction kept 15 bases outside the gene matches. In DNA, the CDR3 is TGTGCCAGCAGCCCAGCCCAACTAGCGGGCGACGCGAATGAGCAGTTCTTC. It encodes CASSPAQLAGDANEQFF.

The chain has TRBV15 and TRBJ2-7, with TRBD1 identical over 9 bases. CDR1 and CDR2 from the germline V gene are LNHNV and YYDKDF (reference sequence). The CDR3 is 16 residues long. The J segment lost 2 bases and the V segment lost 0 bases, leaving 5 bases of the junction unmatched. The CDR3 DNA sequence: TGTGCCACCAGCAGAGATCCCGGGACAGGGACCTACGAGCAGTACTTC. Its translation: CATSRDPGTGTYEQYF.

The rearrangement links TRBV6-5 to TRBJ2-1; TRBD1 is a possible D gene (6 bases). Germline CDR1 is MNHEY and CDR2 is SVGAGI. The CDR3 loop spans 13 amino acids. The V end was cut by 2 bases, the J end by 7 bases, with 9 bases between. The CDR3 loop reads CASSYTGSNEQFF. The CDR3 coding sequence is TGTGCCAGCAGTTACACAGGGAGTAATGAGCAGTTCTTC.